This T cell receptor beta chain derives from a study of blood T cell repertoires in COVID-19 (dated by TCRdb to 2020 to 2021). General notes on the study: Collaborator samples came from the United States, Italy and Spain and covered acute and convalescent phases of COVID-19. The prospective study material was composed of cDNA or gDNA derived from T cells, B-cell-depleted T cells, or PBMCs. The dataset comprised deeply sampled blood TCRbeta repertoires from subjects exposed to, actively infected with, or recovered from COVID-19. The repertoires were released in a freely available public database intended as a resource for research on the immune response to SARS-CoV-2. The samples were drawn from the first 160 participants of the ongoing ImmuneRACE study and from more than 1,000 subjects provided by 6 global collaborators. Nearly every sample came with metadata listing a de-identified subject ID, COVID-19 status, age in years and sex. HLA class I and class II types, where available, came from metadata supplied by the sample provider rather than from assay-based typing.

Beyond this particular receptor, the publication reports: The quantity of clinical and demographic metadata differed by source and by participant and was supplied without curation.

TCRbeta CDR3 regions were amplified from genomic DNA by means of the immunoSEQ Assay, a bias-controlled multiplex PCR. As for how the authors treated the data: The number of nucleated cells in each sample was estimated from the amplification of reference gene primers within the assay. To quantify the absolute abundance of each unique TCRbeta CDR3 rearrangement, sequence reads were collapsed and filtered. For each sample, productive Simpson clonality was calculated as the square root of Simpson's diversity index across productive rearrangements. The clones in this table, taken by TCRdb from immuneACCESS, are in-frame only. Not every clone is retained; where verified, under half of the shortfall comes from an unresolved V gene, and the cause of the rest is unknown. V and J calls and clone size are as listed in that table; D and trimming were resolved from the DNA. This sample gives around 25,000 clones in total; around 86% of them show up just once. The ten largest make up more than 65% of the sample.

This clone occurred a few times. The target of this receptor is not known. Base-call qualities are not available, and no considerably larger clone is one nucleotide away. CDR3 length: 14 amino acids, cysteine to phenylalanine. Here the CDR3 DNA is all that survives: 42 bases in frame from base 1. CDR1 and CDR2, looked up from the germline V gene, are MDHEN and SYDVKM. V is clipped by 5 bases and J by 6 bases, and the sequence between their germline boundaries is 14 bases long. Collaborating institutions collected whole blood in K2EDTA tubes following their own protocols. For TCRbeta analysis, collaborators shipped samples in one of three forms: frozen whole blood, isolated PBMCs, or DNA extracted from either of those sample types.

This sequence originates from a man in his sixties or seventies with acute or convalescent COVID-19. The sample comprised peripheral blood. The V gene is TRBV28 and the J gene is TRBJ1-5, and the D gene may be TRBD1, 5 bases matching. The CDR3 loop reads CASSLGGEGQPQHF. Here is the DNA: TGTGCCAGCAGTCTGGGAGGGGAAGGTCAGCCCCAGCATTTT.